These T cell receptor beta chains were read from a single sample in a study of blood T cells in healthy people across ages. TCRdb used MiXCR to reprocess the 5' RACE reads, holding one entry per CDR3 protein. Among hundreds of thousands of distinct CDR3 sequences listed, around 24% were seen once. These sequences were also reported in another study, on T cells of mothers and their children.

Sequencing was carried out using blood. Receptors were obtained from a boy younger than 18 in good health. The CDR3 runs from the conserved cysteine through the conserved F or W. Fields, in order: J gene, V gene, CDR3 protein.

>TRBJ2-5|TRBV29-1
CSVTPRRMETQYF
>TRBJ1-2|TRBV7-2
CASSLGVTAYGYTF
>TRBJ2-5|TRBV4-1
CASSLGTLSYKQYF
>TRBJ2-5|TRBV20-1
CSAIERGGGRAKETQYF
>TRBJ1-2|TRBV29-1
CSVIALGDRDYGYTF
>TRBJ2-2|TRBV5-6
CASSNRGAPYEQYFGPGTGELFF
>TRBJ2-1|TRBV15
CATSRPGLAGTNNEQFF
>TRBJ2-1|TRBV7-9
CASSFDEQFF
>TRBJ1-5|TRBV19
CASSMLGGRVGQPQHF
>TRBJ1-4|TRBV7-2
CASSLAQAGTNEKLFF
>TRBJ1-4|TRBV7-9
CASSLARTTSATNEKLFF
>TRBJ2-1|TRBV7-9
CASSLWGGTSRNEQFF
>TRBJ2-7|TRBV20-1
CSARDSYEQYF
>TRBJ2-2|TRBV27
CASSPLDRTYTGELFF
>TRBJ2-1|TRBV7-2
CASSQPLGVEQFF